The 6 T cell receptor beta chains in this list originate from one sample, sequenced in a study of cytomegalovirus exposure and HLA in healthy donors. Measured with immunoSEQ multiplex PCR; TCRdb has only the in-frame clones, and not every one. The sample carries 250,000 to 350,000 clones, more than 80% recorded once. Input material: PBMCs. These receptor sequences come from a woman between 18 and 29 years old in good health and CMV-seronegative.

This clone has only a few counts. The chain employs TRBV19 and TRBJ1-2; D perhaps matches TRBD1 (5 bases). CDR1 is LNHDA and CDR2 is SQIVND in the germline V gene (reference sequence). Trimming shortened V by 5 bases and J by 2 bases, and 9 bases separated the two germline ends. This CDR3 has 13 residues. The CDR3: CASSSDTNYGYTF. CDR3 DNA: TGTGCCAGTAGTTCGGACACGAACTATGGCTACACCTTC.

J is TRBJ2-7 and V is TRBV7-8; 9 nucleotides agree with TRBD2. Germline V CDR1 and CDR2: SGHVS, FQNEAQ. The CDR3 extends over 18 amino acids. Trimming removed 0 bases from V and 0 bases from J; junction bases left unmatched: 9. The CDR3 DNA follows: TGTGCCAGCAGCTTAGCGGGACTAGCCCGTATAAGCTCCTACGAGCAGTACTTC. Amino acid sequence: CASSLAGLARISSYEQYF.

This chain links TRBV5-1 with TRBJ1-2, with 10 bases identical to TRBD1. After removal of 4 bases from V and 8 bases from J, the junction contained 11 bases not matched to a gene. Germline CDR1 is SGHRS and CDR2 is YFSETQ. This CDR3 contains 15 residues. The CDR3 loop is CASSAAGQGWSGYTF. Here the CDR3 DNA reads TGCGCCAGCAGCGCAGCGGGACAGGGGTGGTCGGGCTACACCTTC.

The gene calls are TRBV13 and TRBJ1-1; TRBD1 is a possible D gene (5 bases). Looked up from germline, CDR1 is PRHDT and CDR2 is FYEKMQ (reference sequence). CDR3 size: 14 residues. Between the trimmed V and J ends, which lost 6 bases and 3 bases, there was a span of 14 bases. CDR3 region: CASSTGSRDTEAFF. As DNA, the CDR3 is TGTGCCAGCAGTACAGGTTCGCGAGACACTGAAGCTTTCTTT.

The gene calls are TRBV7-8 and TRBJ1-3; the D is unclear. This CDR3 has 15 residues. The germline V gene encodes CDR1 SGHVS and CDR2 FQNEAQ. V was trimmed by 5 bases and J by 2 bases, leaving 13 bases between them. In nucleotides, the CDR3 is TGTGCCAGCAGCCCCCGAGACACGGCTGGAAACACCATATATTTT. Protein sequence: CASSPRDTAGNTIYF.

V and J are TRBV6-5 and TRBJ1-6; D perhaps matches TRBD1 (5 bases). Germline CDR1 MNHEY, CDR2 SVGAGI. V was shortened by 6 bases and J by 14 bases, with 14 bases between the two germline ends. This CDR3 contains 12 residues. CDR3 DNA: TGTGCCAGCAGCCTTGGGGGAGGCACCCTCCACTTT. Its protein is CASSLGGGTLHF.